Listed below are T cell receptor beta chains from one sample, sequenced in a study of T cells in pancreatic ductal adenocarcinoma. Using immunoSEQ multiplex PCR, the repertoire was profiled, and TCRdb retains in-frame clones only, with some absent. The sample has 4,500 to 7,000 clones, 72% seen once; the top ten hold 8.8%. The sample comprised pancreatic tumor tissue. Source of these receptors: a human donor with pancreatic ductal adenocarcinoma. CDR3s include the opening cysteine and the closing phenylalanine or tryptophan. A D gene is named only where the DNA matches it firmly. Only part of the rows carry a size: once, few, many, or a class if the clone is expanded.

TGCGCCAGCAGTCGGACACCTAGCTCCTATAATTCACCCCTCCACTTT	CASSRTPSSYNSPLHF	few	TRBV23-1	TRBJ1-6	.	16
TGTGCCAGCAGCTTAGAGGGGGCTTACAATGAGCAGTTCTTC	CASSLEGAYNEQFF	.	TRBV11-3	TRBJ2-1	.	14
TGTGCCTGGAGTGACGGGAGGGGGCCCACTGAAGCTTTCTTT	CAWSDGRGPTEAFF	.	TRBV30	TRBJ1-1	TRBD1	14
TGTGCCAGCAGCTTAAGAGCTCCCGGGCAGGGGCATAGTGGCTACACCTTC	CASSLRAPGQGHSGYTF	.	TRBV7-3	TRBJ1-2	.	17
TGTGCCAGCAGCTTGGGCACTCAGCCCCAGCATTTT	CASSLGTQPQHF	.	TRBV7-9	TRBJ1-5	.	12
TGTGCCAGCAGTGAATTGGGACAGGGAAATTCACCCCTCCACTTT	CASSELGQGNSPLHF	.	TRBV6-1	TRBJ1-6	TRBD1	15
TGTGCCAGCTCACCTAACCAGGCAGTCACAGATACGCAGTATTTT	CASSPNQAVTDTQYF	.	TRBV18	TRBJ2-3	.	15
TGTGCCAGCTCACCGGACAGACTCCCCACCTATGGCTACACCTTC	CASSPDRLPTYGYTF	.	TRBV18	TRBJ1-2	.	15
TGTGCCAGCAGCTTAGGTAGCGGGGGGGGAGGTGGTGAGCAGTTCTTC	CASSLGSGGGGGEQFF	few	TRBV7-9	TRBJ2-1	TRBD2	16
TGTGCCAGCTCATCTAGGGACAGGGTGTCCTACGAGCAGTACTTC	CASSSRDRVSYEQYF	.	TRBV18	TRBJ2-7	TRBD1	15
TGCGCCAGCAGCTTTTCGGGACAGGGGGTCGGTGAGCAGTTCTTC	CASSFSGQGVGEQFF	once	TRBV5-1	TRBJ2-1	TRBD1	15
TGTGCCTGGGTAGGGAGTAGCTCTGGAAACACCATATATTTT	CAWVGSSSGNTIYF	few	TRBV30	TRBJ1-3	.	14
TGCGCCAGCAGCCAATCCACGGGGACAGAAAGCTTGAACTATGGCTACACTTTC	CASSQSTGTESLNYGYTF	.	TRBV4-3	TRBJ1-2	TRBD1	18
TGTGCCAGTAGTCCTGCGGGGGGGGCCCGTGAGACCCAGTACTTC	CASSPAGGARETQYF	.	TRBV19	TRBJ2-5	TRBD2	15
TGCGCCAGCAGCCCCGGGACAGCTTTTTCAGGAGATACGCAGTATTTT	CASSPGTAFSGDTQYF	.	TRBV5-1	TRBJ2-3	TRBD1	16
TGTGCCAGCAGTTACCGTAGCCAGGGGGCAACTAGGCATTTT	CASSYRSQGATRHF	.	TRBV6-5	TRBJ1-5	TRBD1	14
TGTGCCAGCAGCGACGGGACAGGGGTTCTTGAAGGAAGAAACACTGAAGCTTTCTTT	CASSDGTGVLEGRNTEAFF	.	TRBV5-8	TRBJ1-1	TRBD1	19
TGTGCCTGGGGCGTAGGGACAAACTACGGCTACACCTTC	CAWGVGTNYGYTF	.	TRBV30	TRBJ1-2	.	13
TGTGCCAGCAGCCAAGTTGCCGGACAGGGGCGACTATCTAACTATGGCTACACCTTC	CASSQVAGQGRLSNYGYTF	large	TRBV4-2	TRBJ1-2	TRBD1	19
TGTGCCAGTAGGCTCTCTAGCGCCGGGCGAGATTCACCCCTCCACTTT	CASRLSSAGRDSPLHF	.	TRBV19	TRBJ1-6	.	16
TGTGCCAGCAGTGAACTAGGAGGAACGGGACAAGCACTGTTTTTT	CASSELGGTGQALFF	.	TRBV6-1	TRBJ1-4	.	15
TGCGCCAGCAGCCTGGGGACAGGTGGGCCTAATGAAAAACTGTTTTTT	CASSLGTGGPNEKLFF	once	TRBV4-1	TRBJ1-4	TRBD1	16
TGTGCCAGCATGATGAGTAGCGAGACCCAGTACTTC	CASMMSSETQYF	.	TRBV6-1	TRBJ2-5	.	12
TGCGCCAGCAGCCAAGACCAGACACCGAACTATGGCTACACCTTC	CASSQDQTPNYGYTF	.	TRBV4-1	TRBJ1-2	.	15
TGTGCCAGCAGTCCGGGACAGAATTATGGCTACACCTTC	CASSPGQNYGYTF	.	TRBV2	TRBJ1-2	TRBD1	13
TGTGCCAGCAGCCTCCGACAGGATCGCACAGATACGCAGTATTTT	CASSLRQDRTDTQYF	.	TRBV7-7	TRBJ2-3	.	15